This TCR beta chain was profiled in a study of cytomegalovirus exposure and HLA in healthy donors. The CDR3 totals 14 residues. The germline gives CDR1 MGHRA, CDR2 YSYEKL. V shed 5 bases, J shed 7 bases, and the junction held 4 bases outside the gene matches. Use of 60 Vbeta and 13 Jbeta primers characterized the PCR. Profiling relied on immunoSEQ multiplex PCR, and the TCRdb table lists in-frame clones only, not all of them. Of 120,000 or so clones in the sample, 70% to 80% are singletons; the top ten hold roughly 9%. This TCR came from a woman aged 50 to 65 in good health and CMV-seropositive. V usage is TRBV4-1 and J usage is TRBJ1-4, with TRBD1 matching 10 bases. Input material: PBMCs. The CDR3 sequence is CASSKTGGSEKLFF. In DNA, the CDR3 is TGCGCCAGCAGCAAGACAGGGGGCAGTGAAAAACTGTTTTTT.